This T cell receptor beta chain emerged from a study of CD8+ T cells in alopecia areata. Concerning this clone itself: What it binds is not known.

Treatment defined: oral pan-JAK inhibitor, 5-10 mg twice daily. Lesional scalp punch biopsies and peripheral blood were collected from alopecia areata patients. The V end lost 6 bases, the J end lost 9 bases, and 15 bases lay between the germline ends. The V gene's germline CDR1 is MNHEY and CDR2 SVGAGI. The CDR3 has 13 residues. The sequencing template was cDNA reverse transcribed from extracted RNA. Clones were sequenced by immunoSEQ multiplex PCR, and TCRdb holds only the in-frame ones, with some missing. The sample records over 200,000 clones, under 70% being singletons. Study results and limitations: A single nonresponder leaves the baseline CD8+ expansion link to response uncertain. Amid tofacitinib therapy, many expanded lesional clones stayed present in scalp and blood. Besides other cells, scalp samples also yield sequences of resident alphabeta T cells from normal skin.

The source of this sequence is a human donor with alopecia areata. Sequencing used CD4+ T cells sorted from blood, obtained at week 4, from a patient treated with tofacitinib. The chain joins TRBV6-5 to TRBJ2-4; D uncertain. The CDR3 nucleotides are TGTGCCAGCAGAACGGGCCTCCGAGGCATTCAGTACTTC. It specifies CASRTGLRGIQYF.